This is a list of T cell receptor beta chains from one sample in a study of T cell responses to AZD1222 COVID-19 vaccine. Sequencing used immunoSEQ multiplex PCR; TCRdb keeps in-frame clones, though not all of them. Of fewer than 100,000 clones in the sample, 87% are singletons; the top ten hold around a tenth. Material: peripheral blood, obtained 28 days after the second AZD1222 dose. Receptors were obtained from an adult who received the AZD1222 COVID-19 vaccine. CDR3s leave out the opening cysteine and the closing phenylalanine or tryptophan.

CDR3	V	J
ASSFQGGMAEAF	TRBV7-2	TRBJ1-1
ATSAGDTQSGELF	TRBV24-1	TRBJ2-2
ASSQTADGSEKLF	TRBV5-4	TRBJ1-4
ASSIVTFNQPQH	TRBV19	TRBJ1-5
AWSVLSGSDTQY	TRBV30	TRBJ2-3
ASITGLRNSPLH	TRBV28	TRBJ1-6
ASSRGDIPDQF	TRBV5-1	TRBJ2-1
ASSKGTGKETQY	TRBV5-1	TRBJ2-5
ASSRFPSSLAGGLGNEQF	TRBV3-1/TRBV3-2	TRBJ2-1
ATSEGQGRTGELF	TRBV24-1	TRBJ2-2
ASTSDRGGSYEQY	TRBV19	TRBJ2-7
ASRWGSYNSPLH	TRBV5-4	TRBJ1-6
ASSSPQSGVVGETQY	TRBV28	TRBJ2-5
ASSQANYGYT	TRBV4-2	TRBJ1-2
ARSFSRTGNSGANVLT	TRBV5-3	TRBJ2-6
ASSIGTTTNEKLF	TRBV5-1	TRBJ1-4
ASSPRTGSEKLF	TRBV14	TRBJ1-4
ASAMDGGNTGELF	TRBV12-5	TRBJ2-2
ASSNLRGGHGYT	TRBV6-5	TRBJ1-2
ASTQGPGAGNQPQH	TRBV5-6	TRBJ1-5
ASSSNRGDYEQY	TRBV5-4	TRBJ2-7
ASSEQGQETQY	TRBV6-1	TRBJ2-5
ASSPWGGGTDTQY	TRBV18	TRBJ2-3
ASSPNSRLQNTIY	TRBV18	TRBJ1-3
ASSVYGLGNTIY	TRBV9	TRBJ1-3
ASSQRDRYHGKLF	TRBV7-2	TRBJ1-4
AISEPQLTSRESTDTQY	TRBV10-3	TRBJ2-3
ASSLEVSDSGANVLT	TRBV7-2	TRBJ2-6
ASPGVLTSGGPDTQY	TRBV7-9	TRBJ2-3
ASRPDPGTSTEAF	TRBV5-1	TRBJ1-1
ASSEGFDGSPLH	TRBV11-3	TRBJ1-6
ASSFSGQALGGNTIY	TRBV28	TRBJ1-3
ASSNTRGTQY	TRBV19	TRBJ2-5
ASSQGESGGAVRQETQY	TRBV4-3	TRBJ2-5
ASSQTDRGRGGNEQF	TRBV4-2	TRBJ2-1
ASSVASGNTGELF	TRBV9	TRBJ2-2
ASSAGLAGGGQETQY	TRBV9	TRBJ2-5
AWSDGANEKLF	TRBV30	TRBJ1-4
AWSITGGANQPQH	TRBV30	TRBJ1-5
ASRLGGRADTQY	TRBV5-4	TRBJ2-3
ASRLYTIGPYEQY	TRBV28	TRBJ2-7
ASSSLKYNEQF	TRBV5-1	TRBJ2-1
AWAPLWTGSLWGYT	TRBV30	TRBJ1-2
ASSFDSNTGELF	TRBV7-3	TRBJ2-2
ASSLRQQASPLH	TRBV7-2	TRBJ1-6
ASSRGWSEPQH	TRBV19	TRBJ1-5
ASSLSVGVNSNSPLH	TRBV5-1	TRBJ1-6
ASSLSGKVYT	TRBV28	TRBJ1-2
ASSFSPEVYGYT	TRBV27	TRBJ1-2
ASSSRDRVDGYT	TRBV6-5	TRBJ1-2
ASSPRDYTGELF	TRBV18	TRBJ2-2
ASRAVSSGNTIY	TRBV19	TRBJ1-3
ASSLGTGSGNTIY	TRBV7-6	TRBJ1-3
ASSRLAGGLQETQY	TRBV14	TRBJ2-5
ASSFICYHKPKETQY	TRBV11-3	TRBJ2-5